The 10 T cell receptor beta chains listed next were all sequenced from one sample in a study of cytomegalovirus exposure and HLA in healthy donors (dated by TCRdb to the late 2010s). Library method: the immunoSEQ multiplex PCR assay. TCRdb mirrors the immuneACCESS table, restricted to in-frame sequences. Some clones are absent from its copies; in checked studies, under half trace to an unresolved V gene, and the reason for the others is unknown. This sample holds 150,000 to 200,000 clones; 80% to 90% were observed only once. The ten largest make up 0.95% to 1.5% of the sample. Material for sequencing was PBMCs. The receptors were sampled from a young woman in good health and CMV-seronegative.

The chain combines TRBV5-4 with TRBJ1-1; 7 nucleotides line up with TRBD1. Germline V gene lookup returns CDR1 SGHNT and CDR2 YYREEE (reference sequence). The CDR3 runs 14 residues. J gave up 5 bases and V 4 bases, and 8 bases lay outside the gene matches. The CDR3, as DNA: TGTGCCAGCAGCCTTAAGACAGGGAGGACTGAAGCTTTCTTT. Protein product: CASSLKTGRTEAFF.

This rearrangement joins TRBV13 to TRBJ1-1, with 9 positions matching TRBD1. From germline, CDR1 is PRHDT and CDR2 FYEKMQ (reference sequence). The CDR3 contains 15 residues. V was pared by 3 bases and J by 4 bases, with 6 bases of the junction left unmatched. The CDR3 DNA reads as TGTGCCAGCAGCTTCGACAGGGGGTTTGCCACTGAAGCTTTCTTT. It codes for CASSFDRGFATEAFF.

The chain combines TRBV7-9 with TRBJ2-7; 9 nucleotides line up with TRBD1. The V segment lost 0 bases and the J segment 4 bases; nucleotides outside the gene matches: 7. There are 16 residues in the CDR3. The germline V gene encodes CDR1 SEHNR and CDR2 FQNEAQ (reference sequence). CDR3 loop: CASSLAGGTGWYEQYF. CDR3 DNA: TGTGCCAGCAGCTTAGCGGGCGGGACAGGGTGGTACGAGCAGTACTTC.

The genes are TRBV5-4 and TRBJ2-5; 8 nucleotides match TRBD1. CDR3 length: 15 amino acids. The germline CDR1 and CDR2 sequences are SGHNT and YYREEE (reference sequence). Germline trimming cut 2 bases from V and 2 bases from J; bases unmatched to any gene: 5. The chain's CDR3 is CASSFRDRMQETQYF. For the CDR3, the DNA is TGTGCCAGCAGCTTTAGGGACAGGATGCAAGAGACCCAGTACTTC.

This clone has more than one count but fewer than ten. The genes are TRBV5-4 and TRBJ1-5; 7 bases match TRBD1. CDR3 size: 12 residues. In germline, CDR1 is SGHNT, CDR2 YYREEE (reference sequence). V trimming: 2 bases; J trimming: 13 bases; junction bases outside the gene matches: 6. CDR3 region: CASSFSTGPQHF. In DNA, the CDR3 is TGTGCCAGCAGCTTTTCGACAGGGCCGCAGCATTTT.

This clone occurred once. This sequence joins TRBV7-9 and TRBJ2-1; TRBD2 matches 13 bases. Germline CDR1 and CDR2: SEHNR and FQNEAQ (reference sequence). V lost 5 bases to trimming and J lost 6 bases; unmatched junction nucleotides: 4. This CDR3 has 15 amino acids. The CDR3 DNA reads TGTGCCAGCAGCCCCGGGACTAGCGGGACCAATGAGCAGTTCTTC. This encodes CASSPGTSGTNEQFF.

Only a few counts were recorded for this clone. The V and J genes are TRBV30 and TRBJ1-4, with D uncertain. The CDR3 length is 12 residues. The germline V gene encodes CDR1 GTSNPN and CDR2 SVGIG (reference sequence). V lost 2 bases, J lost 11 bases, and 12 bases lay in between. The CDR3 spells CAWSNARGKLFF. The CDR3 DNA reads as TGTGCCTGGAGTAACGCCCGCGGGAAACTGTTTTTT.

The chain combines TRBV11-2 with TRBJ2-7; 10 bases match TRBD1. V gave up 0 bases and J gave up 3 bases; unmatched junction bases: 5. CDR1 and CDR2 (germline): SGHAT, FQNNGV. CDR3 size: 16 residues. This CDR3 reads CASSLEGDRGVYEQYF. The DNA of the CDR3 is TGTGCCAGCAGCTTAGAGGGGGACAGGGGAGTCTACGAGCAGTACTTC.

The chain links TRBV28 to TRBJ1-2, with D unclear. Germline lookup yields CDR1 MDHEN and CDR2 SYDVKM. V was trimmed by 8 bases and J by 1 base, leaving 11 bases between them. The CDR3 runs 13 residues. CDR3 residues: CASRRRDNYGYTF. For the CDR3, the DNA is TGTGCCAGCCGGAGGCGGGATAACTATGGCTACACCTTC.

CDR3 residues: CASSPTGRGVEQYF. The CDR3 region has the DNA TGTGCCAGCTCACCGACGGGAAGAGGCGTCGAGCAGTACTTC. This chain joins TRBV18 and TRBJ2-7; possibly TRBD2 for D (5 bases). In germline, CDR1 is KGHSH, CDR2 LQKENI. V lost 3 bases, J lost 6 bases, and 15 bases lay in between. This CDR3 spans 14 amino acids.